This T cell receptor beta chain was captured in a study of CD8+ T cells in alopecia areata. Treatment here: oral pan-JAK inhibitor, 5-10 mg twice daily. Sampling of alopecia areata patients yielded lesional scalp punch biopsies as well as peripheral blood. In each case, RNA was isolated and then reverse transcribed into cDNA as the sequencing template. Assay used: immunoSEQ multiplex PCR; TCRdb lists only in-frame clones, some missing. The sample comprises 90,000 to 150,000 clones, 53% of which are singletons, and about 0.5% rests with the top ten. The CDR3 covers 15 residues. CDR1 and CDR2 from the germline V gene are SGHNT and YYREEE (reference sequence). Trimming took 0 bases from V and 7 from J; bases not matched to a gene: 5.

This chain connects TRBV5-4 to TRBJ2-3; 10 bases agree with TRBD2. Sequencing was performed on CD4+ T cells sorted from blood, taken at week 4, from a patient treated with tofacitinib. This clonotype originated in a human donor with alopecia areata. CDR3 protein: CASSLGTAGGYTQYF. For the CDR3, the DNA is TGTGCCAGCAGCTTGGGAACAGCGGGGGGGTATACGCAGTATTTT. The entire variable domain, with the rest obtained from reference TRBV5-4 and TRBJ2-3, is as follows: ETGVTQSPTHLIKTRGQQVTLRCSSQSGHNTVSWYQQALGQGPQFIFQYYREEENGRGNFPPRFSGLQFPNYSSELNVNALELDDSALYLCASSLGTAGGYTQYFGPGTRLTVL.